This TCR beta chain derives from a study of technical replicates of blood from a few donors. The CDR3 covers 13 residues. Germline V gene lookup returns CDR1 LGHNA and CDR2 YSLEER. Trimming pared 4 bases from V and 8 bases from J, leaving 14 bases between. TCRdb's copy holds only in-frame clones and misses some; the assay was immunoSEQ multiplex PCR. The sample includes 60,000 to 85,000 clones, approximately 94% of them seen just once. Sequencing was done on a sample of T cells isolated from PBMCs. The sequence was collected from a human donor in good health. This rearrangement joins TRBV4-3 to TRBJ1-2; D gene ambiguous. The CDR3, as DNA: TGCGCCAGCAGCCTGACGGCGATGAGGGGCTACACCTTC. Protein sequence: CASSLTAMRGYTF.